The clone carrying this T cell receptor beta chain was counted a single time. The sample is drawn from a study of blood T cell repertoires in COVID-19. Study-wide context: COVID-19 samples from acute and convalescent phases originated in the United States, Italy and Spain. The cDNA or gDNA used as material had been derived from T cells, B-cell-depleted T cells, or PBMCs.

The CDR3 has 15 amino acids. Per germline, CDR1 SGDLS and CDR2 YYNGEE. The germline V and J ends were trimmed by 5 bases and 0 bases, with 13 bases remaining between them. Authors' processing steps: Amplification with reference gene primers provided the estimates of nucleated cell counts. TCRdb keeps only in-frame clones here, not all; method: immunoSEQ multiplex PCR. V, J and clone size are those of that table, while D and trimming were read from the DNA. The sample has more than 300,000 clones; around 91% are singletons. This TCR was recovered from a woman aged 40 to 50 with COVID-19, enrolled during active disease. V usage is TRBV9 and J usage is TRBJ2-3; a possible D gene is TRBD2 (5 bases). The sample was peripheral blood. CDR3 loop: CASSPIGDSTDTQYF. CDR3 in DNA: TGTGCCAGCAGTCCAATCGGGGATAGCACAGATACGCAGTATTTT.